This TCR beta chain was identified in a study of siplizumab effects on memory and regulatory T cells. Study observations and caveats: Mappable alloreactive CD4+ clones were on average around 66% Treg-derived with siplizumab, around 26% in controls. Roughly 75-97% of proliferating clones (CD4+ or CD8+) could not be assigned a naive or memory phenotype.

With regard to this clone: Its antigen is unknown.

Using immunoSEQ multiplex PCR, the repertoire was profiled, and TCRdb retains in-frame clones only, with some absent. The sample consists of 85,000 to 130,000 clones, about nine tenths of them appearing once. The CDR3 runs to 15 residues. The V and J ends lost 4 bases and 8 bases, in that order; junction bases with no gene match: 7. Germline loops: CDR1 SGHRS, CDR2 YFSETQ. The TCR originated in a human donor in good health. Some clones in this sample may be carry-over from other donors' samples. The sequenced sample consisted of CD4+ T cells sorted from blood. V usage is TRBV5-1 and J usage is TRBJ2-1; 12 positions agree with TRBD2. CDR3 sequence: CASSTRLAGVDEQFF. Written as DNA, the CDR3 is TGCGCCAGCAGCACCCGACTAGCGGGAGTCGATGAGCAGTTCTTC.